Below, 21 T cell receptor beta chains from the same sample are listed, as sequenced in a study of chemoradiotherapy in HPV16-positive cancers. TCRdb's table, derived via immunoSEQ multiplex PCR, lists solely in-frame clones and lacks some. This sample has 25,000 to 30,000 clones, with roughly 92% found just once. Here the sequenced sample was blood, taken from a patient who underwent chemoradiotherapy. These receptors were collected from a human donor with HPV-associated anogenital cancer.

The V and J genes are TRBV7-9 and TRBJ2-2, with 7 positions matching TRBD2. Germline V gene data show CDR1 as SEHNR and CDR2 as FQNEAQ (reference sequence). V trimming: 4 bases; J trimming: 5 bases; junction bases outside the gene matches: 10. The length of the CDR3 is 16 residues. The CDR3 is CASSSFGLAGTGELFF. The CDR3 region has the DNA TGTGCCAGCAGCTCCTTTGGGTTAGCGGGTACCGGGGAGCTGTTTTTT.

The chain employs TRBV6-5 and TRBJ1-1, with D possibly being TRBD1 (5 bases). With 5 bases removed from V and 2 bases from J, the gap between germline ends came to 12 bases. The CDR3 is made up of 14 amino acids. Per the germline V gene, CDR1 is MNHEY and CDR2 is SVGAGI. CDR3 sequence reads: CASSTQQENTEAFF. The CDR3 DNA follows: TGTGCCAGCAGTACCCAACAGGAAAACACTGAAGCTTTCTTT.

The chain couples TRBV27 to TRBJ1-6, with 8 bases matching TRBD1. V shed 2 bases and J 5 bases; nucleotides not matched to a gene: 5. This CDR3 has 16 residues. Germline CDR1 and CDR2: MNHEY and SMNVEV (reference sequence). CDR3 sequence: CASSLMTGENNSPLHF. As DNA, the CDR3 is TGTGCCAGCAGTTTAATGACAGGGGAAAATAATTCACCCCTCCACTTT.

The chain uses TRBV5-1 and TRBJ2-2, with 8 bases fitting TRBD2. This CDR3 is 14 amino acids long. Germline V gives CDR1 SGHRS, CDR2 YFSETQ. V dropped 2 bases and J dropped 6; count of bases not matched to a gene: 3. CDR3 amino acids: CASSFTGGSGELFF. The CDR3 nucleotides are TGCGCCAGCAGCTTCACGGGGGGGTCCGGGGAGCTGTTTTTT.

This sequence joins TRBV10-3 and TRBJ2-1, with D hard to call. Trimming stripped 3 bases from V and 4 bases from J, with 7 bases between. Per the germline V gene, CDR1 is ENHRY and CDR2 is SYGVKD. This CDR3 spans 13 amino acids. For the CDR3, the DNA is TGTGCCATCAGTGACTCTTGGTACAATGAGCAGTTCTTC. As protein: CAISDSWYNEQFF.

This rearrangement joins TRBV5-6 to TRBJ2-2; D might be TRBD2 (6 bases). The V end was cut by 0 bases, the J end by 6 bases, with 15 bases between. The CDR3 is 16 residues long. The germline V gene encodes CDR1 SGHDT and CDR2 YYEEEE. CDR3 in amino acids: CASSLDNPGAAGELFF. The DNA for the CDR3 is TGTGCCAGCAGCTTGGACAACCCGGGAGCGGCCGGGGAGCTGTTTTTT.

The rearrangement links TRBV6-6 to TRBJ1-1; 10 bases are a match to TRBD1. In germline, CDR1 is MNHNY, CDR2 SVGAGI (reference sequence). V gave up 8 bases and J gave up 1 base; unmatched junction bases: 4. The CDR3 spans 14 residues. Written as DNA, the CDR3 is TGTGCCAGCGGGACAGGGGAGTGGAACACTGAAGCTTTCTTT. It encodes CASGTGEWNTEAFF.

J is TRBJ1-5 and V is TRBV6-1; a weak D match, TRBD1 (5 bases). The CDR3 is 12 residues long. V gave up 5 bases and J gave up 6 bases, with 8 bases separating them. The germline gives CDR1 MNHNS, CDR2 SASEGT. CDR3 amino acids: CASSHGGQPQHF. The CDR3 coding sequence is TGTGCCAGCAGTCACGGGGGTCAGCCCCAGCATTTT.

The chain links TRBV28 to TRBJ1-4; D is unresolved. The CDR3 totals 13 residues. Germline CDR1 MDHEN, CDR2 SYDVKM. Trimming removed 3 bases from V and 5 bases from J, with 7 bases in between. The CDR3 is CASSFFRNEKLFF. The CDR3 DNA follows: TGTGCCAGCAGTTTCTTCAGAAATGAAAAACTGTTTTTT.

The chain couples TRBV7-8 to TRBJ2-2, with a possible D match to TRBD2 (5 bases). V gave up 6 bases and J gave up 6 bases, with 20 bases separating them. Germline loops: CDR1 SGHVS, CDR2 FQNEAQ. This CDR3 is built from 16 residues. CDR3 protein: CASSPQRTPSSGELFF. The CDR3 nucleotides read TGTGCCAGCAGTCCTCAGCGGACCCCATCCTCCGGGGAGCTGTTTTTT.

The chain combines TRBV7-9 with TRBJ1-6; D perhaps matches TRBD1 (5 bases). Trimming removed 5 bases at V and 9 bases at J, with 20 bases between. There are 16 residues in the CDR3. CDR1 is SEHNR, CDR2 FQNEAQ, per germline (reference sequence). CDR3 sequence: CASSPAPGDPSSPLHF. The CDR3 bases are TGTGCCAGCAGCCCCGCGCCGGGGGACCCCAGTTCACCCCTCCACTTT.

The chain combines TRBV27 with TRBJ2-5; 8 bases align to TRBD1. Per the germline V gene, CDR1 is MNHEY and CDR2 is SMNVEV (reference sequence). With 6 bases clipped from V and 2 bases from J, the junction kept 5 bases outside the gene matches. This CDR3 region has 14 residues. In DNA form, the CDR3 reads TGTGCCAGCAGAAGGGACAGGTTACAAGAGACCCAGTACTTC. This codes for CASRRDRLQETQYF.

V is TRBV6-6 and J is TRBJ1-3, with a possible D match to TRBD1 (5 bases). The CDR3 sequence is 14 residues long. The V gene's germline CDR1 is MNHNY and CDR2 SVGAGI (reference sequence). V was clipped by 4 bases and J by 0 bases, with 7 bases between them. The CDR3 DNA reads TGTGCCAGCAGTTCAGGGAACTCTGGAAACACCATATATTTT. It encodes CASSSGNSGNTIYF.

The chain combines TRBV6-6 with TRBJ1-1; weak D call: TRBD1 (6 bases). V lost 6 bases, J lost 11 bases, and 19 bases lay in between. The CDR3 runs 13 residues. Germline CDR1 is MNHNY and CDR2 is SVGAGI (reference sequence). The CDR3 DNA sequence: TGTGCCAGCAGCCAAGAGACAGGCCTTGGGGCTTTCTTT. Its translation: CASSQETGLGAFF.

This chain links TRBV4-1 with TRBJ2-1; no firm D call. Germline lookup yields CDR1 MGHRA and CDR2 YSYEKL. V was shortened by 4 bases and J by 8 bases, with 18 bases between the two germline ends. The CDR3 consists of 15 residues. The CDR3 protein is CASSPGRIVFHEQFF. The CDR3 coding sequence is TGCGCCAGCAGCCCAGGCCGTATAGTCTTCCATGAGCAGTTCTTC.

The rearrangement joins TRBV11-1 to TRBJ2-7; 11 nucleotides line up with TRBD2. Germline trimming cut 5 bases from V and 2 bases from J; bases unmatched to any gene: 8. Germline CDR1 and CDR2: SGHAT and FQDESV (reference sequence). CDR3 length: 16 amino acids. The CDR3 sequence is CASSLLAGGSPYEQYF. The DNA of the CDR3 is TGTGCCAGCAGCCTCTTAGCGGGAGGGTCCCCCTACGAGCAGTACTTC.

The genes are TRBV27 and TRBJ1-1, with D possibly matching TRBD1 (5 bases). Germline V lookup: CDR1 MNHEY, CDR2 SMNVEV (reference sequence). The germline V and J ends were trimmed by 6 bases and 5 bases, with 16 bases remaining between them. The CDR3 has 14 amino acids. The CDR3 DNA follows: TGTGCCAGCAGGGCCCCGGGGGGGAGGACTGAAGCTTTCTTT. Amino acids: CASRAPGGRTEAFF.

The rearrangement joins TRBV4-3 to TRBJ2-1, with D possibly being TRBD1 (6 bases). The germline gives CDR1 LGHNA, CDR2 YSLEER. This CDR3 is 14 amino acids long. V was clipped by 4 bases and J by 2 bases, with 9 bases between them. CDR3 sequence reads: CASSRGQTYNEQFF. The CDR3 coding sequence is TGCGCCAGCAGCCGAGGACAGACCTACAATGAGCAGTTCTTC.

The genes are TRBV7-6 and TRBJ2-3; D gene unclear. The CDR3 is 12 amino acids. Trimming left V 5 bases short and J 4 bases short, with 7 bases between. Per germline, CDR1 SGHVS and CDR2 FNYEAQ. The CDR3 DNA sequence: TGTGCCAGCAGCCCTCTTGCAGATACGCAGTATTTT. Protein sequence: CASSPLADTQYF.

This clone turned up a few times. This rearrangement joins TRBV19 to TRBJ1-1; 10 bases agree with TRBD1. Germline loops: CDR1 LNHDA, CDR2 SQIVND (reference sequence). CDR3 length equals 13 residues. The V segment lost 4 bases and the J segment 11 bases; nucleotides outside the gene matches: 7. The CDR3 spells CASSRRDRGTAFF. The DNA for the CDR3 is TGTGCCAGTAGTAGAAGGGACAGGGGTACGGCTTTCTTT. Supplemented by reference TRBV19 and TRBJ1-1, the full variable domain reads DGGITQSPKYLFRKEGQNVTLSCEQNLNHDAMYWYRQDPGQGLRLIYYSQIVNDFQKGDIAEGYSVSREKKESFPLTVTSAQKNPTAFYLCASSRRDRGTAFFGQGTRLTVV.

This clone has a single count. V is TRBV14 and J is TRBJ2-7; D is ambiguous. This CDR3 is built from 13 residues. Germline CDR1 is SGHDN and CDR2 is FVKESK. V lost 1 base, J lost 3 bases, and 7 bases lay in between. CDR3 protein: CASSQGGYYEQYF. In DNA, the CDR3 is TGTGCCAGCAGCCAAGGAGGTTACTACGAGCAGTACTTC.